This T cell receptor (beta chain) was captured by sequencing in a study of blood T cell repertoires in COVID-19. Study-level background: T cells, B-cell-depleted T cells, or PBMCs provided the cDNA or gDNA that served as material.

Original data processing: Counts of nucleated cells, estimated from reference gene primer amplification, were obtained. Only in-frame clones appear in the TCRdb table, and some are missing; sequencing was by immunoSEQ multiplex PCR. The DNA was the basis for D and trimming; V, J and clone size are from that table. This sample has 180,000 or so clones, with less than 90% found just once. The germline gives CDR1 KGHDR, CDR2 SFDVKD. V gave up 5 bases and J gave up 5 bases; unmatched junction bases: 1. The CDR3 contains 13 residues. Enrolled during active infection, Seattle patients were then followed longitudinally.

This sequence was found in a woman aged 70 to 79 with COVID-19, enrolled during active disease. This chain joins TRBV24-1 and TRBJ2-7; 11 bases are a match to TRBD1. The source material was peripheral blood. CDR3 in DNA: TGTGCCACCAGTGGGACAGGGGGCCACGAGCAGTACTTC. Translated: CATSGTGGHEQYF.